Listed below are T cell receptor beta chains from one sample, sequenced in a study of T cell repertoires in cytomegalovirus infection. TCRdb re-analysed the reads in MiXCR, keeping a single row per CDR3 protein. The sample contains around 530,000 distinct CDR3 sequences, 16% of which appear only once. The material sequenced was CD8+ T cells from PBMCs. Receptors originate from a human donor in good health (CMV status not recorded). Some clones in this sample may be carry-over from other donors' samples. Both conserved end residues are part of each CDR3. The D gene is left open where the match is weak. Where a row states a size, it is once, few, many or the class of an expanded clone; other rows omit it.

d_call j_call clone_size cdr3_length v_call cdr3_nt cdr3_aa
- TRBJ1-1 - 16 TRBV5-1 TGCGCCAGCAGCTTGGTCGCGGGGGGGCGAGGGACTGAAGCTTTCTTT CASSLVAGGRGTEAFF
TRBD1 TRBJ2-2 - 21 TRBV20-1 TGCAGTGCTAGAGGGCTTCTAGGACAGGGTCGACGGAGTGGGCACACCGGGGAGCTGTTTTTT CSARGLLGQGRRSGHTGELFF
TRBD1 TRBJ1-5 - 17 TRBV28 TGTGCCAGCAGCCCCCCCGTGGAGGGGGCGGTTTATCAGCCCCAGCATTTT CASSPPVEGAVYQPQHF
TRBD1 TRBJ2-3 - 13 TRBV7-9 TGTGCCGGAGGACAGGGGCGCACAGATACGCAGTATTTT CAGGQGRTDTQYF
- TRBJ2-5 many 13 TRBV29-1 TGCAGCGTTGTAATAGGACACCGAAAGACCCAGTACTTC CSVVIGHRKTQYF
- TRBJ1-1 many 14 TRBV6-5 TGTGCCAGCAGTTACTCTCGACGAAACACTGAAGCTTTCTTT CASSYSRRNTEAFF
TRBD2 TRBJ2-1 - 15 TRBV15 TGTGCCACCAGCAGAGTTGGACTAGCGGACAATGAGCAGTTCTTC CATSRVGLADNEQFF
- TRBJ1-4 many 18 TRBV7-8 TGTGCCAGCAGCCACCACGGGGTTGGCCAACTTACTAATGAAAAACTGTTTTTT CASSHHGVGQLTNEKLFF
- TRBJ2-3 many 15 TRBV9 TGTGCCAGCAGCCCTGAGGGACTCATCAAGGATACGCAGTATTTT CASSPEGLIKDTQYF
TRBD1 TRBJ2-1 - 15 TRBV19 TGTGCCAGTAGCCACGACAGGGGGCCTTTCAATGAGCAGTTCTTC CASSHDRGPFNEQFF
TRBD1 TRBJ2-7 few 13 TRBV15 TGTGCCACCCGACCGGGACAGAGCTACGAGCAGTACTTC CATRPGQSYEQYF
- TRBJ1-1 many 13 TRBV6-5 TGTGCCAGCAGTTACTCAGGGGCTGATGAAGCTTTCTTT CASSYSGADEAFF
TRBD2 TRBJ2-1 few 13 TRBV30 TGTGCCCTCAACCTAGCGGGAGAAGGTGAGCAGTTCTTC CALNLAGEGEQFF
TRBD2 TRBJ2-1 many 20 TRBV7-2 TGTGCCAGCAGCTTAGGAAGGACTAGCGGGGTGGAGGGGGCACATGATGAGCAGTTCTTC CASSLGRTSGVEGAHDEQFF
- TRBJ2-2 - 14 TRBV28 TGTGCCACTTCCGGGACCCGTGGCACCGGGGAGCTGTTTTTT CATSGTRGTGELFF
TRBD1 TRBJ2-7 - 17 TRBV13 TGTGCCAGCAGTATGGTCTCCGCAGGGGGAAAAGACGGCGAGCAGTACTTC CASSMVSAGGKDGEQYF
- TRBJ2-2 few 12 TRBV10-3 TGTGCCATCAGTGAGAACACCGGGGAGCTGTTTTTT CAISENTGELFF
TRBD2 TRBJ2-1 few 14 TRBV12-3/TRBV12-4 TGTGCCAGCAGTTCCGCCTCGGGGGGGAGTGAGCAGTTCTTC CASSSASGGSEQFF
- TRBJ2-1 - 15 TRBV3-1 TGTGCCAGCAGCCAAATCGCCTATCGCTACAATGAGCAGTTCTTC CASSQIAYRYNEQFF
TRBD1 TRBJ2-2 - 16 TRBV29-1 TGCAGCGTTGAAGGGAGGGACAGGGGTGTGTACGGGGAGCTGTTTTTT CSVEGRDRGVYGELFF
- TRBJ2-2 - 15 TRBV28 TGTGCCAGCAGTTTTCGGCGAACGAACACCGGGGAGCTGTTTTTT CASSFRRTNTGELFF
TRBD1 TRBJ1-5 - 15 TRBV7-6 TGTGCCAGCAGCCTAGACGACAGGGACAATCAGCCCCAGCATTTT CASSLDDRDNQPQHF
- TRBJ1-1 many 14 TRBV12-3/TRBV12-4 TGTGCCAGCAGTTTAGCGGGGGGGATATTTGAAGCTTTCTTT CASSLAGGIFEAFF
TRBD1 TRBJ2-3 - 15 TRBV2 TGTGCCAGCAGTGCCACAGGGGGCGCGACAGATACGCAGTATTTT CASSATGGATDTQYF
TRBD1 TRBJ1-2 many 16 TRBV7-9 TGTGCCAGCAGTTCCGGGACAGGGGGCCTCGACTATGGCTACACCTTC CASSSGTGGLDYGYTF
- TRBJ1-1 few 16 TRBV5-6 TGTGCCAGCAGCGCCAGGGACGGACCAATGAACACTGAAGCTTTCTTT CASSARDGPMNTEAFF
TRBD1 TRBJ1-2 - 15 TRBV7-9 TGTGCCAGCAGCTTACCCCGGGACAGGGCCCATGGCTACACCTTC CASSLPRDRAHGYTF
- TRBJ2-3 many 14 TRBV19 TGTGCCAGTAGTAAAAGACAGGAACGACTTACGCAGTATTTT CASSKRQERLTQYF
- TRBJ2-1 - 11 TRBV15 TGTGCCACCAGGAAGTACCATGAGCAGTTCTTC CATRKYHEQFF
- TRBJ2-2 - 12 TRBV27 TGTGCCAGCATTAGCGGCGCCGGGGAGCTGTTTTTT CASISGAGELFF
TRBD1 TRBJ2-7 few 15 TRBV27 TGTGCCAGCAGTTTCGGACAGGGGGTTCGCGACGAGCAGTACTTC CASSFGQGVRDEQYF
TRBD1 TRBJ2-3 - 18 TRBV6-6 TGTGCCAGCAGTTACACACCCCTCAGGGGGCAGGGGACAGATACGCAGTATTTT CASSYTPLRGQGTDTQYF
- TRBJ1-6 - 13 TRBV13 TGTGCCAGCAGTTCCGGGACACCGTTTTCGATCGCATTT CASSSGTPFSIAF
TRBD1 TRBJ2-3 few 15 TRBV5-4 TGTGCCAGCAGCTCCGGGACAGGGGGTTTCGATACGCAGTATTTT CASSSGTGGFDTQYF
TRBD2 TRBJ2-4 few 18 TRBV11-2 TGTGCCAGCAGCCCGTGGACTAGCGGGACCCTAGCCAAAAACATTCAGTACTTC CASSPWTSGTLAKNIQYF
- TRBJ2-7 many 13 TRBV19 TGTGCCAGTAGTTCCAGTGGGTTCTACGAGCAGTACTTC CASSSSGFYEQYF
- TRBJ1-1 many 17 TRBV11-1 TGTGCCAGCAGGAAATCGACAGCGAGGTGGGCCGGCACTGAAGCTTTCTTT CASRKSTARWAGTEAFF
- TRBJ2-1 - 16 TRBV27 TGTGCCAGCAGTTTTTTCGGCCGGACGAGATACAATGAGCAGTTCTTC CASSFFGRTRYNEQFF
TRBD2 TRBJ2-1 few 15 TRBV11-1 TGTGCCAGCAGCTTAAGGACTAGCCCAATTAATGAGCAGTTCTTC CASSLRTSPINEQFF
- TRBJ2-5 few 12 TRBV29-1 TGCAGCGATTTGGGGGACGAGGAGACCCAGTACTTC CSDLGDEETQYF
TRBD1 TRBJ2-3 many 18 TRBV7-3 TGTGCCAGCAGCCCGAACTGGGGGACAGGTGGGGAGACAGATACGCAGTATTTT CASSPNWGTGGETDTQYF
- TRBJ1-6 many 16 TRBV7-2 TGTGCCAGCAGCTTCTCAGGGAGCTCCTATAATTCACCCCTCCACTTT CASSFSGSSYNSPLHF
- TRBJ1-5 - 15 TRBV27 TGTGCCAGCAGCACGAGCTCGGAAAGCAATCAGCCCCAGCATTTT CASSTSSESNQPQHF
- TRBJ2-2 many 17 TRBV7-2 TGTGCCAGCAGCCACCGCGGGCGTGTGGACTCAGGCGGGGAGCTGTTTTTT CASSHRGRVDSGGELFF
- TRBJ2-4 many 14 TRBV7-9 TGTGCCAGCAGCTTGGTGGGAGGAAGGGACATTCAGTACTTC CASSLVGGRDIQYF
TRBD1 TRBJ2-3 - 15 TRBV6-2/TRBV6-3 TGTGCCAGCAGTTTACGGGACAGGGTGACAGATACGCAGAATTTT CASSLRDRVTDTQNF
TRBD1 TRBJ2-2 few 17 TRBV28 TGTGCCAGCAGTTTGGGACAGGGGGACCAAAACACCGGGGAGCTGTTTTTT CASSLGQGDQNTGELFF